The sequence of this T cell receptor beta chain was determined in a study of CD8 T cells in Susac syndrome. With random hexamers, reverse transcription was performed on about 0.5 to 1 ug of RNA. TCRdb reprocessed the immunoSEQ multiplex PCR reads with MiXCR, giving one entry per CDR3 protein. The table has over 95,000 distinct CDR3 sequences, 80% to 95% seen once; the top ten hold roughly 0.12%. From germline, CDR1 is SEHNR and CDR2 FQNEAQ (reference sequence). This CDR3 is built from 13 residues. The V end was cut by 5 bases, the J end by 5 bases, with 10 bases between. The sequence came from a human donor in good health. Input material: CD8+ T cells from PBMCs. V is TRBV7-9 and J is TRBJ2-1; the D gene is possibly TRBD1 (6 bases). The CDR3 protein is CASSINRDNEQFF. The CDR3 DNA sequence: TGTGCCAGCAGCATTAACAGGGACAATGAGCAGTTCTTC. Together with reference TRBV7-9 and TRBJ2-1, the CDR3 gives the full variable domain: DTGVSQNPRHKITKRGQNVTFRCDPISEHNRLYWYRQTLGQGPEFLTYFQNEAQLEKSRLLSDRFSAERPKGSFSTLEIQRTEQGDSAMYLCASSINRDNEQFFGPGTRLTVL.